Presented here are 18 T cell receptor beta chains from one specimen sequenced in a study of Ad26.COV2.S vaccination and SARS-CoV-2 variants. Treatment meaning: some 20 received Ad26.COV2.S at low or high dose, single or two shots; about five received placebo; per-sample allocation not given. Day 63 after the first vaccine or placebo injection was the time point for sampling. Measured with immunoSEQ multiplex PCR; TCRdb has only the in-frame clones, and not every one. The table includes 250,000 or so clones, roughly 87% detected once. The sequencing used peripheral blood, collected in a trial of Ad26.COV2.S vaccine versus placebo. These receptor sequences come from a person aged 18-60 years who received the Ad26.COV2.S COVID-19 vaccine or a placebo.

The CDR3 is CASSLRSYRVKTGELFF. In DNA form, the CDR3 reads TGCGCCAGCAGCTTGCGATCATACAGGGTTAAAACCGGGGAGCTGTTTTTT. The chain joins TRBV5-1 to TRBJ2-2, with D perhaps matching TRBD1 (6 bases). The germline gives CDR1 SGHRS, CDR2 YFSETQ. CDR3 length: 17 residues. Trimming took off 1 base at V and 5 bases at J, with 18 bases between the two ends.

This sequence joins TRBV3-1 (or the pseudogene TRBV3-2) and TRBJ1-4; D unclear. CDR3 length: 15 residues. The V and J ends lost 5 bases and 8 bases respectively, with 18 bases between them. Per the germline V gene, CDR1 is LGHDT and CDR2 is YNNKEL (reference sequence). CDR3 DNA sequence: TGTGCCAGCAGCTTACAAACCCTCCAAAGGGAAAAACTGTTTTTT. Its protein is CASSLQTLQREKLFF.

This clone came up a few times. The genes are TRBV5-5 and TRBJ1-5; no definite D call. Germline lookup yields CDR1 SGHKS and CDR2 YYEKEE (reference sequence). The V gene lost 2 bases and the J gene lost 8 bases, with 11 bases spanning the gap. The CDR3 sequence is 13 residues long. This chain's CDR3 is CASSFSVNEPQHF. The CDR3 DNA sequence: TGTGCCAGCAGCTTCAGCGTTAATGAGCCCCAGCATTTT.

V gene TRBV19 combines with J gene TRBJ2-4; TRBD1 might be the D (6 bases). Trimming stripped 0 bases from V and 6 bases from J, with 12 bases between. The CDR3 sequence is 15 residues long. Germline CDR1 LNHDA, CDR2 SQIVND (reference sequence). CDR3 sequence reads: CASSIDQGRGNIQYF. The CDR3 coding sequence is TGTGCCAGTAGTATAGATCAGGGGCGAGGAAACATTCAGTACTTC.

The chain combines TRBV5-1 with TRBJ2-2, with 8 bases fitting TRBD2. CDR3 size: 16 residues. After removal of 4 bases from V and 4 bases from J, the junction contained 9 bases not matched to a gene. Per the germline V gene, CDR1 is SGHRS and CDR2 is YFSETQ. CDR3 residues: CASSPTSGLITGELFF. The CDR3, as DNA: TGCGCCAGCAGCCCCACTAGCGGACTAATCACCGGGGAGCTGTTTTTT.

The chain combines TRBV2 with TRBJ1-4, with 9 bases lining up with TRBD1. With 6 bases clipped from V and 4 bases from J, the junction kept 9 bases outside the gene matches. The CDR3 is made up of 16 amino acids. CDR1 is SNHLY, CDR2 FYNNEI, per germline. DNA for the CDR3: TGTGCCAGCAGACTACGGACAGGGGCGAGTAATGAAAAACTGTTTTTT. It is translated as CASRLRTGASNEKLFF.

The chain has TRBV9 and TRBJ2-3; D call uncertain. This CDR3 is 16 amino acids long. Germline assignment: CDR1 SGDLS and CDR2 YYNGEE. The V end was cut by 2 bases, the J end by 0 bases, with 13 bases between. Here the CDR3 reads CASSVKSQISTDTQYF. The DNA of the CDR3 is TGTGCCAGCAGCGTTAAGAGTCAGATAAGCACAGATACGCAGTATTTT.

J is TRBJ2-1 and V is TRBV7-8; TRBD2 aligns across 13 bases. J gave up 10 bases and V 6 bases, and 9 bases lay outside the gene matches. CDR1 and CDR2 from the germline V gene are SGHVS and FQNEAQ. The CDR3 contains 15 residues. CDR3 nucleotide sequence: TGTGCCAGCAGTCCAGGACTAGCGGGAGTCGGGGAGCAGTTCTTC. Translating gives CASSPGLAGVGEQFF.

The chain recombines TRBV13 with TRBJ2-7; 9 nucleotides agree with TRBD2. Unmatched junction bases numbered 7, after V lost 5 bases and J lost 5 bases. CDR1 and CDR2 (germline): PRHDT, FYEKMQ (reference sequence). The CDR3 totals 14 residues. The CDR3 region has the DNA TGTGCCAGCAGCCCCCTAGCGGGGTTCCACGAGCAGTACGTC. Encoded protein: CASSPLAGFHEQYV.

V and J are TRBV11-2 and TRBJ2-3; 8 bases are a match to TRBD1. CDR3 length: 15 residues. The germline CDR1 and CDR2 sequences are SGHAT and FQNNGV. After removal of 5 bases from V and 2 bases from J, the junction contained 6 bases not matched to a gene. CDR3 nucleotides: TGTGCCAGCAGCCCCTGGACAGGGACCACAGATACGCAGTATTTT. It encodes CASSPWTGTTDTQYF.

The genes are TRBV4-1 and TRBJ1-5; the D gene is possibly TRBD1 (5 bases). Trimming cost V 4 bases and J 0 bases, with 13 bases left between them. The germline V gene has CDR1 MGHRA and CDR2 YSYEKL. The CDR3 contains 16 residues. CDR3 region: CASSPQWTLSNQPQHF. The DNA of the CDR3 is TGCGCCAGCAGCCCACAGTGGACACTTAGCAATCAGCCCCAGCATTTT.

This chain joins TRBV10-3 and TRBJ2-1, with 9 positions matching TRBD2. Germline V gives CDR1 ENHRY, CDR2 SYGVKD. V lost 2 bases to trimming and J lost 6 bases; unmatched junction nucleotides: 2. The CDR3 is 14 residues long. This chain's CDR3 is CAISESGGFNEQFF. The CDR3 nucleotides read TGTGCCATCAGTGAGAGCGGGGGGTTCAATGAGCAGTTCTTC.

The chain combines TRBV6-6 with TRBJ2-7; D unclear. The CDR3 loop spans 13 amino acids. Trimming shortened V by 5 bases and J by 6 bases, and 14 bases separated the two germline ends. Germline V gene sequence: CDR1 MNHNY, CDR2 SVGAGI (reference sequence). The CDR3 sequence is CASSPLRKSEQYV. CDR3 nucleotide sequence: TGTGCCAGCAGTCCTTTAAGGAAATCCGAGCAGTACGTC.

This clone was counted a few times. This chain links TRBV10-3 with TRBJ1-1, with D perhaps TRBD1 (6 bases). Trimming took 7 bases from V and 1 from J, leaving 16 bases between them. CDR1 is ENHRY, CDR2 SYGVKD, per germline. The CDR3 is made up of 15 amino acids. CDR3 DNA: TGTGCCATCAACAATCCGGACAGACAGAACACTGAAGCTTTCTTT. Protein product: CAINNPDRQNTEAFF.

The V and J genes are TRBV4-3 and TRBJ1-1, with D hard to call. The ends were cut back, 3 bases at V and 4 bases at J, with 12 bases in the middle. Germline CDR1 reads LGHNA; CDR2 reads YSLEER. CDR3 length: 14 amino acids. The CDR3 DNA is TGCGCCAGCAGCCAGGCCTCACCGGGCACTGAAGCTTTCTTT. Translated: CASSQASPGTEAFF.

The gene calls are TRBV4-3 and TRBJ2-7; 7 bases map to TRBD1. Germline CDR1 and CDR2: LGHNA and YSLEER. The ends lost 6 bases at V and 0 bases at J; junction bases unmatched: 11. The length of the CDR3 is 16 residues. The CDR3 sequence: CASSPSPTGSSYEQYF. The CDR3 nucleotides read TGCGCCAGCAGTCCCTCCCCGACAGGGTCCTCCTACGAGCAGTACTTC.

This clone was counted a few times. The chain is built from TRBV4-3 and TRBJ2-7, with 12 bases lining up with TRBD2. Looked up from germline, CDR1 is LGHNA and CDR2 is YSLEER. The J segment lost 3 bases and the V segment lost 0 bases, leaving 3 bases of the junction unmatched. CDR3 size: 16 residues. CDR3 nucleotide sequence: TGCGCCAGCAGCCAAGATCTAGCGGGGGGGATCTACGAGCAGTACTTC. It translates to CASSQDLAGGIYEQYF.

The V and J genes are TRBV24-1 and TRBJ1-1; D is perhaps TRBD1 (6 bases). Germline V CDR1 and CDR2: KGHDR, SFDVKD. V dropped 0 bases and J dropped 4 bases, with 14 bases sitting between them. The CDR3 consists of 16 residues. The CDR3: CATSDLSGRGGTEAFF. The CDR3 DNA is TGTGCCACCAGTGATTTGTCTGGCAGGGGTGGCACTGAAGCTTTCTTT.